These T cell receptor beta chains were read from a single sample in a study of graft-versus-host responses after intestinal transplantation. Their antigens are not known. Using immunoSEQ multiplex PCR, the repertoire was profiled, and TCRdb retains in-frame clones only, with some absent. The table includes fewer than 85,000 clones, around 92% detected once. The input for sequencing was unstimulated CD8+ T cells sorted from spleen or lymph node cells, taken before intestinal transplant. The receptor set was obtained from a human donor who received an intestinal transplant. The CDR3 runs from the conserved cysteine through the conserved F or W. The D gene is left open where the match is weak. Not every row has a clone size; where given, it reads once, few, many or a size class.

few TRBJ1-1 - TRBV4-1 CASMSGLTEAFF TGCGCCAGCATGTCAGGGCTCACTGAAGCTTTCTTT
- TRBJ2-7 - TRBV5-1 CASSLASYEQYF TGCGCCAGCAGCTTGGCCAGCTACGAGCAGTACTTC
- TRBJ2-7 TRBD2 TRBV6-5 CASSSNSGSGHEQYF TGTGCCAGCAGCTCTAATAGCGGGAGCGGCCACGAGCAGTACTTC
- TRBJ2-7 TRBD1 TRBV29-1 CSVGTGERGEQYF TGCAGCGTAGGGACAGGGGAAAGGGGCGAGCAGTACTTC
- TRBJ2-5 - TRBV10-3 CAISEFGDFQETQYF TGTGCCATCAGTGAGTTTGGGGACTTCCAAGAGACCCAGTACTTC
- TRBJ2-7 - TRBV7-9 CASSPAGRYEQYF TGTGCCAGCAGCCCGGCGGGGAGATACGAGCAGTACTTC
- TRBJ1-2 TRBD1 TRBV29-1 CSVPDRLYGYTF TGCAGCGTTCCGGACAGGCTCTATGGCTACACCTTC
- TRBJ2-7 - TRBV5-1 CASSSSGWHEQYF TGCGCCAGCAGTTCCTCGGGGTGGCACGAGCAGTACTTC
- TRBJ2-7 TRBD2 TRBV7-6 CASSFGGVGYEQYF TGTGCCAGCAGCTTTGGGGGGGTGGGCTACGAGCAGTACTTC
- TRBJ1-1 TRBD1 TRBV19 CASSIVPGQGAVTEAFF TGTGCCAGTAGTATAGTCCCGGGACAGGGGGCGGTCACTGAAGCTTTCTTT
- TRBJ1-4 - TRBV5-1 CASSLLGAGEKLFF TGCGCCAGCAGCTTGCTGGGGGCAGGGGAAAAACTGTTTTTT
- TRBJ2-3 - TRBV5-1 CASSLAGKDTQYF TGCGCCAGCAGCTTGGCAGGGAAGGATACGCAGTATTTT
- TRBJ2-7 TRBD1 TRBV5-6 CASSTTGYHEQYF TGTGCCAGCAGCACGACAGGGTACCACGAGCAGTACTTC
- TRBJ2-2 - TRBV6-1 CASSEGDTGELFF TGTGCCAGCAGCGAGGGGGACACCGGGGAGCTGTTTTTT
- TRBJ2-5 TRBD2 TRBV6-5 CASRLAGGTQETQYF TGTGCCAGCAGACTAGCGGGAGGAACCCAAGAGACCCAGTACTTC